This TCR beta chain stems from a study of cytomegalovirus exposure and HLA in healthy donors. Study-wide points: Clusters of TCRs from the first cohort tended to co-occur in the 95 to 150 validation repertoires (as a later analysis found). The study put 150 or so TCR beta chains on its list as cytomegalovirus-associated. Rare TCR sequences dominated, though some public TCRs recurred in many donors. The classifier reportedly diagnosed cytomegalovirus status with high specificity and sensitivity.

The ends were cut back, 6 bases at V and 5 bases at J, with 17 bases in the middle. The CDR3 is 15 amino acids. Germline CDR1 and CDR2: SGHRS and YFSETQ. TCRdb keeps only in-frame clones here, not all; method: immunoSEQ multiplex PCR. The sample lists 200,000 to 250,000 clones, approximately 87% occurring once. Comments on this clone: Its antigen is undetermined.

The sample taken for sequencing was PBMCs. This clonotype was obtained from a woman between 18 and 30 years old in good health and CMV-seronegative. This chain uses TRBV5-1 with TRBJ1-4; the D gene is possibly TRBD1 (6 bases). The DNA for the CDR3 is TGCGCCAGCAAACAATGGGCAGGGACAAATGAAAAACTGTTTTTT. The encoded protein is CASKQWAGTNEKLFF.